This TCR beta chain was sequenced for a study of molecular identifiers for immune sequencing clone quantification. Whole-study results and caveats: For highly expanded clones, sizes could be underestimated when identical TCR molecules share a barcode.

Comments on this clonotype: Its antigen is still unknown.

Generation of bulk TCR libraries relied on previously described methods and listed TCR primers. TCRdb ran MiXCR on the PCR reads and lists one entry per CDR3 protein. The data show about 510,000 distinct CDR3 sequences, about a fifth seen once. With V trimmed by 4 bases and J by 2 bases, 6 bases remained unmatched. The CDR3 loop spans 14 amino acids. CDR1 is SGHDT and CDR2 is YYEEEE in the germline V gene. This clonotype originated in a human donor in good health. Some libraries in this study had Jurkat cell RNA spiked in. J is TRBJ2-7 and V is TRBV5-6, with TRBD1 matching 7 bases. The sequencing input was naive CD8+ T cells from blood, with Jurkat cell RNA spiked in. As for subset: FACS-sorted CD8+CD4-CCR7+CD45RA+ naive T cells. The CDR3: CASSLGDSPYEQYF. In DNA form, the CDR3 reads TGTGCCAGCAGCCTTGGGGACAGCCCCTACGAGCAGTACTTC. The whole variable domain, filled in from reference TRBV5-6 and TRBJ2-7, reads DAGVTQSPTHLIKTRGQQVTLRCSPKSGHDTVSWYQQALGQGPQFIFQYYEEEERQRGNFPDRFSGHQFPNYSSELNVNALLLGDSALYLCASSLGDSPYEQYFGPGTRLTVT.